This T cell receptor beta chain was observed in a study of T cells after somatic rescue of genetic block. V lost 3 bases to trimming and J lost 3 bases, with 14 bases between them. Looked up from germline, CDR1 is GTSNPN and CDR2 is SVGIG (reference sequence). CDR3 size: 14 residues. The protocol was immunoSEQ multiplex PCR, while the TCRdb copy is restricted to in-frame clones and leaves out a portion. The table shows roughly 92,000 clones, with just under 90% occurring only once. Sequencing was performed on peripheral blood mononuclear cells (PBMCs). This sequence joins TRBV30 and TRBJ1-1, with D unresolved. This TCR derives from a woman younger than 30. CDR3 DNA sequence: TGTGCCTGGAGCGACTCGGGTAGCTACACTGAAGCTTTCTTT. This sequence encodes CAWSDSGSYTEAFF.